The subject of this entry is one T cell receptor (beta chain). Its antigen is currently not known. There are no base qualities to consult, and no much larger clone falls within one base. The sample contains more than one DNA sequence encoding this CDR3. Patients with a history of autoimmune disease or receiving systemic immunosuppression were excluded from the trial. Peripheral blood for TCR sequencing was collected from all dose cohorts at baseline, on cycle 4 day 1, and on cycle 7 day 1. The samples were taken from a phase I, first-in-human, multicenter, open-label dose-escalation trial of ivuxolimab. Adults with locally advanced or metastatic melanoma, renal cell carcinoma, hepatocellular carcinoma or head and neck squamous cell carcinoma were enrolled in the trial. Before TCR sequencing, CD4+ and CD8+ T cells were separately sorted from peripheral blood. This sample is part of a study of OX40 agonist ivuxolimab in advanced cancers. Background for the entire study: Ivuxolimab was a fully human IgG2 agonistic monoclonal antibody targeting the costimulatory receptor OX40 (CD134). Intravenous ivuxolimab was administered to patients every 2 weeks at six dose levels: 0.01, 0.1, 0.3, 1.5, 3 and 10 mg/kg. Of the roughly 50 dose-escalation patients, hepatocellular carcinoma was present in 19, melanoma in around 15, renal cell carcinoma in 9 and head and neck cancer in 9. The dose-escalation cohort was 82.7% male with a mean age of about 54 years, ranging from roughly 20 to 80. Prior anti-PD-1, anti-PD-L1 or anti-CTLA-4 therapy was permitted, and checkpoint inhibitors had been received by more than 35% of dose-escalation patients. Partial responses occurred in three dose-escalation patients: two with cutaneous melanoma and one with hepatocellular carcinoma. The point of sequencing TCRbeta in the periphery was to test whether ivuxolimab changed TCR sequence diversity and drove clonal T-cell expansion. The paper describes the monotherapy dose-escalation part (N of about 52 patients) of the phase I trial of ivuxolimab.

General study outcomes and caveats: In the 0.1-3.0 mg/kg groups, partial responders had among the lowest normalized peripheral clonal expansion, particularly in CD8+ T cells. Low levels of normalized T-cell clonal expansion were also shown by some nonresponding patients. Antigen specificity was not determined for the clonally expanded peripheral T cells. After ivuxolimab, CD8+ T cells had more expanded clones than CD4+ T cells on average. At doses from 0.1 to 3.0 mg/kg, clonal expansion was seen in both CD4+ and CD8+ blood T cells between baseline and week 6.

The germline V gene supplies CDR1 SNHLY and CDR2 FYNNEI. The CDR3 measures 14 amino acids from cysteine to phenylalanine. The only DNA kept is the CDR3, 42 bases in frame from the first base. Compared with germline, V lacks 3 bases and J lacks 8 bases; bases without a gene match: 8. Genomic DNA was extracted from sorted cells for sequencing of the TCRbeta CDR3 region. The immunoSEQ Assay was used to sequence the TCRbeta CDR3 regions. The clones in this table, taken by TCRdb from immuneACCESS, are in-frame only. Not every clone is retained; where verified, under half of the shortfall comes from an unresolved V gene, and the cause of the rest is unknown. The sample data list fewer than 70,000 clones, and about 85% of these were observed just once. In total, the top ten clones hold roughly 6.1% of the sample.

The material was CD4+ or CD8+ T cells sorted from blood, obtained in a trial of the OX40 agonist ivuxolimab. This chain joins TRBV2 to TRBJ1-2, with 8 bases aligning to TRBD1. The TCR was taken from an adult with an advanced solid tumor such as melanoma, head and neck, liver or kidney cancer. The nucleotide sequence reads as follows: TGTGCCAGCAGTGAGCCCGGGACAGGCAAGGGCTACACCTTC. This translates into CASSEPGTGKGYTF. The CDR3 plus the reference TRBV2 and TRBJ1-2 genes for the other parts give the full variable domain: EPEVTQTPSHQVTQMGQEVILRCVPISNHLYFYWYRQILGQKVEFLVSFYNNEISEKSEIFDDQFSVERPDGSNFTLKIRSTKLEDSAMYFCASSEPGTGKGYTFGSGTRLTVV.